This T cell receptor (beta chain) was identified during a study of T cell responses to AZD1222 COVID-19 vaccine. Findings and caveats of the study: Most donors were white British and more were female, and clonal diversity was possibly underestimated. Repertoire sampling happened only post peak T cell response. Distributed over spike, vaccine-associated CD4 TCRs predominated at 160-218 and 743-854.

Assay used: immunoSEQ multiplex PCR; TCRdb lists only in-frame clones, some missing. The sample gives 120,000 to 150,000 clones, 90% of which show up once; around 3.6% is in the top ten. As regards this clone: Its antigen is undetermined.

The V and J ends lost 5 bases and 0 bases respectively, with 20 bases between them. The CDR3 contains 18 residues. CDR1 is SGHVS, CDR2 FQNEAQ, per germline. Sequenced here: peripheral blood, sampled on day 0 of AZD1222 vaccination. The sequence derives from an adult in good health. V gene TRBV7-8 combines with J gene TRBJ1-5, with D perhaps matching TRBD1 (6 bases). CDR3 sequence (DNA): TGTGCCAGCAGCCCCCACGGCCACAGGGCTTATAGCAATCAGCCCCAGCATTTT. This translates into CASSPHGHRAYSNQPQHF.